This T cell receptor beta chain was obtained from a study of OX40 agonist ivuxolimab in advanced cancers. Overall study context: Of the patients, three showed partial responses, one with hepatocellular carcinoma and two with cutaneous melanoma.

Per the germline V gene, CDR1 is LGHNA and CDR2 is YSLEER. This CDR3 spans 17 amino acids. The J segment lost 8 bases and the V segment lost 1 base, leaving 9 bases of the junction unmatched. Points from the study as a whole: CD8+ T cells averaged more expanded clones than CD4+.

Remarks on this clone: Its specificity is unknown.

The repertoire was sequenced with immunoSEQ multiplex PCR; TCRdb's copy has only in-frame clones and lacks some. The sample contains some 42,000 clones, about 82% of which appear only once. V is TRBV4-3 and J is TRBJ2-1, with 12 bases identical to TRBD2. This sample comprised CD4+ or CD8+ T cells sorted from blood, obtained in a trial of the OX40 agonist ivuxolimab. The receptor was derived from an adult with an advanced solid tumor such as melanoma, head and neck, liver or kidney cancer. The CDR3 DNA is TGCGCCAGCAGCCAAGTGGCTAGCGGGGGGGCACGGTATGAGCAGTTCTTC. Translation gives CASSQVASGGARYEQFF.